This is a list of T cell receptor beta chains from one sample in a study of cytomegalovirus exposure and HLA in healthy donors. Some clones are missing from TCRdb's copy, which holds only in-frame ones; the method was immunoSEQ multiplex PCR. The sample yields 150,000 or so clones, 76% seen once. Source material: PBMCs. The receptor source for this set is a male donor in good health and CMV-seronegative. Each CDR3 is given without its conserved first and last residue.

TRBV6-5	9	TRBJ1-2	ASYEETGYT
TRBV5-5	17	TRBJ1-1	ASSLARGIQGRKDTEAF
TRBV10-3	12	TRBJ1-2	AISGGGALAGYT
TRBV6-6	11	TRBJ1-1	ASSGYGYTEAF
TRBV30	12	TRBJ2-7	ACIRLAGAYEQY
TRBV10-1	15	TRBJ1-2	ASSLNLHPGQGCGYT
TRBV4-3	13	TRBJ2-6	ASSQAGSGANVLT
TRBV5-1	12	TRBJ2-7	ASSLFKGQYEQY
TRBV13	12	TRBJ2-1	ASSFGTSYNEQF
TRBV30	11	TRBJ1-4	AWDRGQDEKLF
TRBV2	13	TRBJ1-2	ASSPLWDSFYGYT
TRBV4-2	14	TRBJ1-1	ASSHTSVPLNTEAF
TRBV7-2	12	TRBJ2-1	ASSLVPGGNEQF
TRBV2	12	TRBJ2-2	ASSGTGDTGELF
TRBV19	11	TRBJ1-1	ASSTDLNTEAF
TRBV9	10	TRBJ1-2	ASSDSNYGYT
TRBV2	14	TRBJ2-3	ASKIGQLTSTDTQY
TRBV28	12	TRBJ1-5	ASSPRDRGQPQH
TRBV7-2	13	TRBJ2-7	ASSLAGTVSYEQY
TRBV25-1	12	TRBJ1-5	ASRYGTGLNPQH
TRBV28	13	TRBJ2-1	ASSTRRDGYNEQF
TRBV7-9	11	TRBJ1-3	ASSSSQGNTIY
TRBV29-1	12	TRBJ2-7	SVEENDRGSEQY
TRBV19	14	TRBJ2-5	ASSTRTSGRMETQY
TRBV19	14	TRBJ1-1	ASSISFSAARGEAF
TRBV18	12	TRBJ1-1	ASSPESGDTEAF
TRBV5-1	15	TRBJ2-6	ASSRRAGTGGANVLT
TRBV7-2	11	TRBJ2-1	ASSLDAGGEQF
TRBV4-1	18	TRBJ2-7	ASSQGLSGTQKLDTYEQY
TRBV4-3	13	TRBJ2-7	ASSQQQGDTYEQY
TRBV28	12	TRBJ2-3	ASRSERDTDTQY
TRBV28	11	TRBJ1-5	ASTPTGSQPQH
TRBV10-3	13	TRBJ2-1	AISSGGDSYNEQF
TRBV11-2	13	TRBJ1-6	ASSLSGQGRSPLH
TRBV28	11	TRBJ2-5	ASSWGHKETQY
TRBV6-1	11	TRBJ2-5	ASSEVSLREQY
TRBV4-3	17	TRBJ2-5	ASSHRRGTSGISEETQY
TRBV6-1	11	TRBJ1-3	ASSEEGKHTIY
TRBV19	9	TRBJ2-3	ASGSTDTQY
TRBV7-9	12	TRBJ2-5	ASSLLAGAETQY
TRBV30	12	TRBJ1-5	AWSPGGGGQPQH
TRBV15	14	TRBJ2-5	ATSRGSLTSQETQY
TRBV2	12	TRBJ2-1	ASSARDINNEQF
TRBV6-6	14	TRBJ1-4	ASRPRDRGGGEKLF
TRBV5-3	12	TRBJ2-5	ARSLESEVGTQY
TRBV7-3	11	TRBJ2-5	ASSSNLGGAQY
TRBV4-2	10	TRBJ1-5	ASSREDQPQH
TRBV11-1	10	TRBJ2-7	ASSHRGTGQY